The present TCR beta chain was sequenced within a study of identical twins. Trimming pared 8 bases from V and 1 base from J, leaving 23 bases between. Germline loops: CDR1 SGHTA, CDR2 FQGTGA. This CDR3 comprises 17 residues. Template switching added a universal primer binding site, and final cDNA carried unique molecular identifiers. TCRdb recomputed calls from the 5' RACE reads with MiXCR, one row per CDR3 protein. The table lists under 800,000 distinct CDR3 sequences, over 20% of them singletons. This clonotype was detected many times. These same records also appear under a second study, on T cells expressing NK-cell markers. That study adds: Sorted T-cell subsets CD3+CD56+NKG2C+, CD3+CD56+NKG2C- and CD3+CD56-NKG2C+ were TCR beta-sequenced.

The chain carries TRBV7-3 and TRBJ1-2, with D perhaps matching TRBD1 (6 bases). The sequencing sample was made of PBMCs. The receptor's source is a young woman in good health. The CDR3 here is CASGVHRAAPVNYGYTF. The CDR3 nucleotides read TGTGCCAGCGGAGTACACAGGGCTGCACCGGTTAACTATGGCTACACCTTC.